The T cell receptor beta chain under discussion was sequenced for a study of CD4 T cells in relation to SARS-CoV-2 and coronaviruses. Study in general: PBMCs were cultured with antigen for roughly 10 days before TCR beta sequencing.

V shed 4 bases and J 5 bases; nucleotides not matched to a gene: 3. Germline V gene sequence: CDR1 KGHDR, CDR2 SFDVKD. The CDR3 runs 16 residues. A remark on this clone: Its matching antigen is unknown.

Profiling relied on immunoSEQ multiplex PCR, and the TCRdb table lists in-frame clones only, not all of them. The sample includes about 24,000 clones, about 76% seen only once; the top ten take approximately 13%. CD4+ T cells from unexposed donors were obtained before the COVID-19 pandemic (2011-2018). Isolation of CD4+ T cells took place after roughly nine days in culture. Fresh IL-2 medium replaced half the medium on days 3 and 7. The sequenced material came from CD4+ T cells from PBMCs, cultured in vitro. This sequence was found in a human donor in good health. The J gene is TRBJ2-1, the V gene TRBV24-1, with 14 nucleotides matching TRBD2. CDR3 sequence: CATSEPGLAGDNEQFF. CDR3 DNA: TGTGCCACCAGTGAACCGGGACTAGCGGGAGACAATGAGCAGTTCTTC.